This TCR beta chain is from a study of Ad26.COV2.S vaccination and SARS-CoV-2 variants. In the study overall: Donor was one of the participants in the Ad26.COV2.S arm of the COV1001 trial.

Study-level findings and limits: Total T cell responses may have been underestimated by the TCR breadth and depth analyses. Relative to placebo recipients, vaccine recipients exhibited elevated spike-specific TCR breadth. Researchers reported similar non-spike TCR breadth in vaccine and placebo recipients.

This table comes from immunoSEQ multiplex PCR, and its TCRdb copy is limited to in-frame clones, with some not included. The sample lists about 350,000 clones; approximately 84% were seen once. This CDR3 is 17 amino acids long. V lost 1 base to trimming and J lost 6 bases; unmatched junction nucleotides: 12. Germline CDR1 SQVTM, CDR2 ANQGSEA. Treatment reported: roughly 19 received Ad26.COV2.S at low or high dose, single or two shots; about five received placebo; per-sample allocation not given. The study sampled participants on day 63 after the first vaccine or placebo injection. This clone was seen a single time. Its antigen is as yet unknown.

The clonotype comes from a person aged 18-65 years who received the Ad26.COV2.S COVID-19 vaccine or a placebo. The sample here was peripheral blood, taken in a trial of Ad26.COV2.S vaccine versus placebo. The V call is TRBV29-1, the J call TRBJ2-2; 9 bases align to TRBD2. CDR3 sequence (DNA): TGCAGCGTTGAAGGGTTCCGGCTAGCGGGGTACCCCGGGGAGCTGTTTTTT. Protein: CSVEGFRLAGYPGELFF.